The 26 T cell receptor beta chains below come from one sample, sequenced in a study of T-cell reconstitution after alpha-beta-depleted transplantation in children. Preparation of the TCRbeta library involved a method that used unique molecular identifiers. MiXCR, run by TCRdb on the PCR reads, gives a single entry per CDR3 protein. The profile shows a few hundred thousand distinct CDR3 sequences, approximately 10% of them singletons. This material consisted of PBMCs from the stem cell graft donor, taken from the stem cell graft. Receptors originate from a human donor who donated a stem cell graft to a child with acute lymphoblastic leukemia.

V gene TRBV20-1 combines with J gene TRBJ2-1, with D unresolved. CDR3 size: 12 residues. CDR1 is DFQATT and CDR2 is SNEGSKA in the germline V gene (reference sequence). V lost 0 bases and J lost 13, with 13 bases in between. As DNA, the CDR3 is TGCAGTGCTAGAGATCTGGGCGAATTCCAGTTCTTC. Amino acid sequence: CSARDLGEFQFF.

The chain couples TRBV4-3 to TRBJ2-7; 11 bases fit TRBD2. Germline trimming cut 1 base from V and 2 bases from J; bases unmatched to any gene: 7. This CDR3 spans 17 amino acids. CDR1 is LGHNA and CDR2 is YSLEER in the germline V gene. In nucleotides, the CDR3 is TGCGCCAGCAGCCAAGCCTTCACTAGCGGGAGAGCCTACGAGCAGTACTTC. This sequence encodes CASSQAFTSGRAYEQYF.

This sequence joins TRBV30 and TRBJ2-5, with D uncertain. The V gene's germline CDR1 is GTSNPN and CDR2 SVGIG (reference sequence). The CDR3 spans 12 residues. The V gene lost 2 bases and the J gene lost 2 bases, with 6 bases spanning the gap. CDR3 residues: CAWSFGQETQYF. Written as DNA, the CDR3 is TGTGCCTGGAGTTTCGGGCAAGAGACCCAGTACTTC.

V gene TRBV5-1 combines with J gene TRBJ2-1, with D maybe TRBD2 (6 bases). Germline loops: CDR1 SGHRS, CDR2 YFSETQ. The ends were cut back, 4 bases at V and 0 bases at J, with 14 bases in the middle. This CDR3 comprises 16 residues. The CDR3 here is CASSPGDGRSYNEQFF. The CDR3, as DNA: TGCGCCAGCAGCCCGGGGGACGGTCGCTCCTACAATGAGCAGTTCTTC. The full variable domain, completed using reference TRBV5-1 and TRBJ2-1, is KAGVTQTPRYLIKTRGQQVTLSCSPISGHRSVSWYQQTPGQGLQFLFEYFSETQRNKGNFPGRFSGRQFSNSRSEMNVSTLELGDSALYLCASSPGDGRSYNEQFFGPGTRLTVL.

This clonotype has just a few counts. The chain recombines TRBV29-1 with TRBJ1-4, with TRBD1 as a possible D gene (5 bases). The CDR3 sequence is 14 residues long. V lost 4 bases and J 2 bases, leaving 11 bases between the germline ends. Per germline, CDR1 SQVTM and CDR2 ANQGSEA. Here the CDR3 DNA reads TGCAGCGTTGCCCCAGGGACCACTAATGAAAAACTGTTTTTT. This encodes CSVAPGTTNEKLFF.

The chain links TRBV28 to TRBJ1-2; no clear D gene. V lost 5 bases and J 4 bases, leaving 14 bases between the germline ends. The CDR3 extends over 14 amino acids. Germline CDR1 reads MDHEN; CDR2 reads SYDVKM. The CDR3 coding sequence is TGTGCCAGCAGTATCCCCCGGGCCTCCTATGGCTACACCTTC. Protein sequence: CASSIPRASYGYTF.

This chain links TRBV7-2 with TRBJ1-1, with D unclear. CDR1 is SGHTA, CDR2 FQGNSA, per germline. This CDR3 is 14 amino acids long. Trimming took off 5 bases at V and 4 bases at J, with 14 bases between the two ends. The CDR3 reads CASSADGWGTEAFF. In nucleotides, the CDR3 is TGTGCCAGCAGCGCTGACGGGTGGGGCACTGAAGCTTTCTTT.

This clonotype showed up just a few times. This chain uses TRBV7-9 with TRBJ2-5; TRBD1 matches 7 bases. This CDR3 has 14 residues. V shed 4 bases, J shed 7 bases, and the junction held 9 bases outside the gene matches. Germline loops: CDR1 SEHNR, CDR2 FQNEAQ (reference sequence). This CDR3 reads CASSYGQVVGTQYF. For the CDR3, the DNA is TGTGCCAGCAGCTACGGACAGGTCGTAGGGACCCAGTACTTC.

This clonotype came up a few times. V and J are TRBV7-9 and TRBJ2-3; D remains ambiguous. Deletions cut 3 bases from V and 1 base from J, with 11 bases between. CDR1 and CDR2 from the germline V gene are SEHNR and FQNEAQ (reference sequence). This CDR3 is built from 15 residues. CDR3 residues: CASSFPRIGTDTQYF. CDR3 bases: TGTGCCAGCAGCTTTCCCAGAATCGGCACAGATACGCAGTATTTT.

V usage is TRBV27 and J usage is TRBJ2-7; possibly TRBD1 for D (6 bases). V was clipped by 8 bases and J by 5 bases, with 19 bases between them. CDR3 length: 14 amino acids. The germline V gene has CDR1 MNHEY and CDR2 SMNVEV (reference sequence). This CDR3 is CASGSGTHPHEQYF. CDR3 nucleotide sequence: TGTGCCAGCGGATCCGGGACACATCCCCACGAGCAGTACTTC.

This clonotype has just a few counts. CDR3: CASSLWSESSYNEQFF. In nucleotides, the CDR3 is TGTGCCAGCAGTTTATGGTCGGAGAGCTCCTACAATGAGCAGTTCTTC. V and J are TRBV28 and TRBJ2-1; D call uncertain. V gave up 0 bases and J gave up 0 bases, with 9 bases separating them. The germline V gene has CDR1 MDHEN and CDR2 SYDVKM. This CDR3 is built from 16 residues. The whole variable domain, filled in from reference TRBV28 and TRBJ2-1, reads DVKVTQSSRYLVKRTGEKVFLECVQDMDHENMFWYRQDPGLGLRLIYFSYDVKMKEKGDIPEGYSVSREKKERFSLILESASTNQTSMYLCASSLWSESSYNEQFFGPGTRLTVL.

This clonotype occurred a few times. The chain recombines TRBV4-1 with TRBJ1-2; weak D call: TRBD1 (5 bases). Between the trimmed V and J ends, which lost 2 bases and 0 bases, there was a span of 16 bases. Per germline, CDR1 MGHRA and CDR2 YSYEKL. CDR3 size: 17 residues. DNA for the CDR3: TGCGCCAGCAGCCAATGGGCAGCTGAGACAGCTAACTATGGCTACACCTTC. Protein product: CASSQWAAETANYGYTF.

This clonotype was seen at least ten times. CDR3 amino acids: CASSVEGTRTQYF. CDR3 sequence (DNA): TGTGCCAGCAGCGTAGAGGGGACCCGTACGCAGTATTTT. The chain employs TRBV9 and TRBJ2-3; D is possibly TRBD1 or TRBD2 (5 bases each). Per the germline V gene, CDR1 is SGDLS and CDR2 is YYNGEE. V was shortened by 0 bases and J by 8 bases, with 10 bases between the two germline ends. This CDR3 contains 13 residues.

The chain links TRBV7-3 to TRBJ2-3; D is possibly TRBD1 (6 bases). The CDR3 has 14 residues. V was trimmed by 5 bases and J by 2 bases, leaving 11 bases between them. CDR1 is SGHTA, CDR2 FQGTGA, per germline. The CDR3 sequence: CASSQGLYTDTQYF. The CDR3 DNA reads TGTGCCAGCAGCCAGGGGCTATACACAGATACGCAGTATTTT.

The rearrangement uses TRBV7-2 and TRBJ2-1; D is unclear. V lost 7 bases and J 0 bases, leaving 10 bases between the germline ends. Germline values: CDR1 SGHTA, CDR2 FQGNSA. The CDR3 is made up of 14 amino acids. The CDR3 is CASTSPASYNEQFF. CDR3 nucleotides: TGTGCCAGCACCTCTCCCGCCTCCTACAATGAGCAGTTCTTC.

The CDR3 spells CASSFSDSGRVDEQFF. Here the CDR3 DNA reads TGTGCCAGCAGTTTCTCGGACAGCGGGAGGGTGGATGAGCAGTTCTTC. The chain combines TRBV7-9 with TRBJ2-1; 10 bases line up with TRBD2. Germline V gene lookup returns CDR1 SEHNR and CDR2 FQNEAQ (reference sequence). This CDR3 contains 16 residues. V gave up 6 bases and J gave up 8 bases; unmatched junction bases: 13.

This clonotype was detected only a few times. The chain recombines TRBV12-3 or TRBV12-4 with TRBJ2-7; 13 bases align to TRBD2. There are 16 residues in the CDR3. J gave up 7 bases and V 3 bases, and 9 bases lay outside the gene matches. The CDR3 loop reads CASSFSMTSGRKEQYF. For the CDR3, the DNA is TGTGCCAGCAGTTTTTCGATGACTAGCGGGAGGAAAGAGCAGTACTTC.

V usage is TRBV12-3 or TRBV12-4 and J usage is TRBJ2-7; D might be TRBD1 (5 bases). Trimming left V 1 base short and J 3 bases short, with 10 bases between. This CDR3 is 14 amino acids long. CDR3 region: CASSLGSGFYEQYF. The CDR3 region has the DNA TGTGCCAGCAGTTTAGGTTCAGGGTTCTACGAGCAGTACTTC.

CDR3 nucleotides: TGTGCCAGCAGCGACTATTCCGGTAGCACAGATACGCAGTATTTT. This encodes CASSDYSGSTDTQYF. The J gene is TRBJ2-3, the V gene TRBV27; tentative D call: TRBD2 (5 bases). The CDR3 covers 15 residues. Looked up from germline, CDR1 is MNHEY and CDR2 is SMNVEV (reference sequence). The V gene lost 6 bases and the J gene lost 0 bases, with 13 bases spanning the gap.

This clonotype has at least ten counts. The rearrangement uses TRBV4-3 and TRBJ1-1, with D possibly matching TRBD1 (6 bases). The V end lost 4 bases, the J end lost 3 bases, and 18 bases lay between the germline ends. Germline CDR1 reads LGHNA; CDR2 reads YSLEER. The CDR3 runs to 16 residues. The CDR3 bases are TGCGCCAGCAGCCGCAGGGGACTAAGGGGGTACACTGAAGCTTTCTTT. The encoded protein is CASSRRGLRGYTEAFF.

This clonotype was recorded a few times. The chain joins TRBV24-1 to TRBJ2-1, with D perhaps matching TRBD2 (5 bases). Between the trimmed V and J ends, which lost 6 bases and 0 bases, there was a span of 11 bases. The CDR3 contains 15 residues. CDR1 and CDR2 from the germline V gene are KGHDR and SFDVKD. In DNA form, the CDR3 reads TGTGCCACCAGTATGGACTTCAGCTCCTACAATGAGCAGTTCTTC. It specifies CATSMDFSSYNEQFF.

The sample holds many counts of this clonotype. This chain connects TRBV4-1 to TRBJ2-5; 11 bases map to TRBD2. The CDR3 spans 18 residues. In germline, CDR1 is MGHRA, CDR2 YSYEKL. V was pared by 0 bases and J by 5 bases, with 11 bases of the junction left unmatched. CDR3 DNA sequence: TGCGCCAGCAGCCAAGATTTGCTAGCGGGAGGCGTGGGGGAGACCCAGTACTTC. It specifies CASSQDLLAGGVGETQYF.

The V gene is TRBV11-1, the J gene TRBJ2-2; 7 positions agree with TRBD2. CDR3 length equals 18 residues. Germline trimming cut 2 bases from V and 0 bases from J; bases unmatched to any gene: 9. Per germline, CDR1 SGHAT and CDR2 FQDESV (reference sequence). CDR3 nucleotide sequence: TGTGCCAGCAGCTTAAGTATTGGCGGGAGCCCGAACACCGGGGAGCTGTTTTTT. This codes for CASSLSIGGSPNTGELFF.

This clonotype was detected ten times or more. The gene calls are TRBV4-1 and TRBJ2-7; no firm D call. This CDR3 spans 13 amino acids. The germline CDR1 and CDR2 sequences are MGHRA and YSYEKL. Between the trimmed V and J ends, which lost 0 bases and 3 bases, there was a span of 6 bases. DNA of the CDR3: TGCGCCAGCAGCCAAGAACCAGGCTACGAGCAGTACTTC. It is translated as CASSQEPGYEQYF.

This clonotype has at least ten counts. The CDR3 DNA sequence: TGTGCCAGCTCACCACTTTCCAGGACGAGGGAGCAGTACTTC. Its protein is CASSPLSRTREQYF. The chain uses TRBV18 and TRBJ2-7; no clear D gene. V lost 1 base and J lost 7, with 14 bases in between. This CDR3 is 14 amino acids long. The germline V gene has CDR1 KGHSH and CDR2 LQKENI.

The gene calls are TRBV7-2 and TRBJ2-7; 10 bases line up with TRBD1. There are 16 residues in the CDR3. Germline values: CDR1 SGHTA, CDR2 FQGNSA. Unmatched junction bases numbered 7, after V lost 2 bases and J lost 3 bases. The CDR3 coding sequence is TGTGCCAGCAGCTTATTATCGGGACAGGGGCTCTACGAGCAGTACTTC. It specifies CASSLLSGQGLYEQYF.